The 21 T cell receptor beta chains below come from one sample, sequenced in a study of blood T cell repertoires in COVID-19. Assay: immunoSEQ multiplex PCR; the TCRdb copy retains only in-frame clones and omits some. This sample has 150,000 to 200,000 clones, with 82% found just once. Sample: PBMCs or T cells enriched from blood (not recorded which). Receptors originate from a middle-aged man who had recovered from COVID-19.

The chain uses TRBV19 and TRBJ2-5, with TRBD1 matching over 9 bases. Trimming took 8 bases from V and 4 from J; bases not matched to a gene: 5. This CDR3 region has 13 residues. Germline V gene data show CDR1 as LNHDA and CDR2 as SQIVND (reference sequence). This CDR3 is CASPGQGRETQYF. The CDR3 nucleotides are TGTGCCAGTCCCGGACAGGGGCGAGAGACCCAGTACTTC. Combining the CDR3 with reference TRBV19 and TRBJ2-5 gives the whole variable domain DGGITQSPKYLFRKEGQNVTLSCEQNLNHDAMYWYRQDPGQGLRLIYYSQIVNDFQKGDIAEGYSVSREKKESFPLTVTSAQKNPTAFYLCASPGQGRETQYFGPGTRLLVL.

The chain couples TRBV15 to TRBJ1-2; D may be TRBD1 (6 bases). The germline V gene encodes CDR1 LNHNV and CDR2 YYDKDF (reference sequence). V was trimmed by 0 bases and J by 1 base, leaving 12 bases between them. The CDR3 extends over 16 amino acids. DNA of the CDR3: TGTGCCACCAGCAGAGATCTTTTAGGGGGTAACTATGGCTACACCTTC. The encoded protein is CATSRDLLGGNYGYTF.

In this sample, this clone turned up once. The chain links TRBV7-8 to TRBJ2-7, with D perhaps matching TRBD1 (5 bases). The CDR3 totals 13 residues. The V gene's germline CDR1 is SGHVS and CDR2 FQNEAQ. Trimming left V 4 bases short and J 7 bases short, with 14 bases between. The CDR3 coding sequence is TGTGCCAGCAGCTCCAGGGCCCTGGGAGAGCAGTACGTC. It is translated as CASSSRALGEQYV.

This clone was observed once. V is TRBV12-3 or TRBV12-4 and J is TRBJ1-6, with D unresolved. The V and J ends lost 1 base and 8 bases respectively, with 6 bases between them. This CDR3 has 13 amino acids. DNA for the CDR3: TGTGCCAGCAGTTTAGACGGGGATTCACCCCTCCACTTT. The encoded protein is CASSLDGDSPLHF.

The CDR3 coding sequence is TGTGCCAGCAGCCTTAGCGGGGAGACCCAGTACTTC. Translating gives CASSLSGETQYF. The rearrangement links TRBV9 to TRBJ2-5, with 7 nucleotides matching TRBD2. The CDR3 spans 12 residues. The junction had 2 bases not matched to a gene; V was cut back by 4 bases and J by 5 bases. CDR1 and CDR2 from the germline V gene are SGDLS and YYNGEE.

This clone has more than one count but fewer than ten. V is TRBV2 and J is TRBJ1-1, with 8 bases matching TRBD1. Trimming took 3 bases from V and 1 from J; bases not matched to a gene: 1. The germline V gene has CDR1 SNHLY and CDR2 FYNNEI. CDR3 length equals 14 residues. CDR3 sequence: CASSEGTGNTEAFF. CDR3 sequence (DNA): TGTGCCAGCAGTGAGGGGACAGGGAACACTGAAGCTTTCTTT.

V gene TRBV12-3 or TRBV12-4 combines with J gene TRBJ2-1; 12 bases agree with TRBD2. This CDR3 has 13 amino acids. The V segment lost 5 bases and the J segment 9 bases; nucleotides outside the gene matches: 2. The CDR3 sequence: CASSMTSGGEQFF. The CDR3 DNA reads TGTGCCAGCAGTATGACTAGCGGGGGTGAGCAGTTCTTC.

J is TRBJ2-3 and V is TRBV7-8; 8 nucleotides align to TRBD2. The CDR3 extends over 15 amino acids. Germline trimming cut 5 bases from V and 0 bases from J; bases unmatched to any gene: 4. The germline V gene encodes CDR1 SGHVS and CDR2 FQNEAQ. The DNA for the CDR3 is TGTGCCAGCAGCCGGGGGGGGTTTAGCACAGATACGCAGTATTTT. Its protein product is CASSRGGFSTDTQYF.

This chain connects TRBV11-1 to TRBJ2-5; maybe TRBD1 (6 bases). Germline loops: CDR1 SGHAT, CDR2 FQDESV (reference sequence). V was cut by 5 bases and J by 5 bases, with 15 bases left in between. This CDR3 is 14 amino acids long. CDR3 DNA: TGTGCCAGCAGCCCCGACAGGTCAGAGGAGACCCAGTACTTC. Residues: CASSPDRSEETQYF.

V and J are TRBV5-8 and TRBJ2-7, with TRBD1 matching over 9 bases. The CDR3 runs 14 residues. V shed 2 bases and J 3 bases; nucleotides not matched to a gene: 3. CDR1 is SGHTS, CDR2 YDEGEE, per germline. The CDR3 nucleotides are TGTGCCAGCAGCTTTGGGACAGGGCTCTACGAGCAGTACGTC. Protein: CASSFGTGLYEQYV.

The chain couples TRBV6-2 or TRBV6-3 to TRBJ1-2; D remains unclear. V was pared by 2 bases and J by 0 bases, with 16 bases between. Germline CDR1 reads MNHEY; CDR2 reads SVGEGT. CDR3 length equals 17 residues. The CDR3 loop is CASSYHRRTATNYGYTF. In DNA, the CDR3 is TGTGCCAGCAGTTACCATAGAAGAACCGCAACTAACTATGGCTACACCTTC.

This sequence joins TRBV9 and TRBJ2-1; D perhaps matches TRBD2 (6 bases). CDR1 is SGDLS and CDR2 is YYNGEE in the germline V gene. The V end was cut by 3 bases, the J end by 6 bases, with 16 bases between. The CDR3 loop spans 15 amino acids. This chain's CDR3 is CASSATSNSLNEQFF. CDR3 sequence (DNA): TGTGCCAGCAGCGCCACTAGCAATTCACTCAATGAGCAGTTCTTC.

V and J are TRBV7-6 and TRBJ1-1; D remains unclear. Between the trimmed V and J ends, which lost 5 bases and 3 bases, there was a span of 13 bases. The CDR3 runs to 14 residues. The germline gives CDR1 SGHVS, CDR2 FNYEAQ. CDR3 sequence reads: CASSKGLGHTEAFF. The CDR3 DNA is TGTGCCAGCAGCAAAGGCCTAGGCCACACTGAAGCTTTCTTT.

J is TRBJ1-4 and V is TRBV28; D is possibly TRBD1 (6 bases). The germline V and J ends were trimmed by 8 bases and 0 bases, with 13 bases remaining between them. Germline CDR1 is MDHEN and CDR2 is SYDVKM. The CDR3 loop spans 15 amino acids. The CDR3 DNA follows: TGTGCCAGCCACAGGGCGATCTCAACTAATGAAAAACTGTTTTTT. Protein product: CASHRAISTNEKLFF.

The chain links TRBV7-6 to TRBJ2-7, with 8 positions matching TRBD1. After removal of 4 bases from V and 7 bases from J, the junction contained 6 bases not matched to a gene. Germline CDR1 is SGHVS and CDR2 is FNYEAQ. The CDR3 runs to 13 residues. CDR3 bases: TGTGCCAGCAGCTCGGGACAGGTTAGGGAGCAGTACTTC. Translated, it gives CASSSGQVREQYF.

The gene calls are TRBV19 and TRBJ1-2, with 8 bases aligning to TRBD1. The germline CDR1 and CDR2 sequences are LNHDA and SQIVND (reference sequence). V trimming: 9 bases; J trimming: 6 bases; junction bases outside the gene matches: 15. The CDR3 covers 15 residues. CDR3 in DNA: TGTGCCAGCCAGGTCGCTTCGACAGGGGAAAATGGCTACACCTTC. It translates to CASQVASTGENGYTF.

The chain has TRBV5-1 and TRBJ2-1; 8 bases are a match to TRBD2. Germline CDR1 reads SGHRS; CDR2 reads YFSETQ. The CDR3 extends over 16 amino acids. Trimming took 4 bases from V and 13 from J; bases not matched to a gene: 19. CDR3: CASSRSGGTPSGGQFF. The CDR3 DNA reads TGCGCCAGCAGCCGCTCGGGGGGGACTCCCTCTGGAGGACAGTTCTTC. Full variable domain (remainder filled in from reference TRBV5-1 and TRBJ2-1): KAGVTQTPRYLIKTRGQQVTLSCSPISGHRSVSWYQQTPGQGLQFLFEYFSETQRNKGNFPGRFSGRQFSNSRSEMNVSTLELGDSALYLCASSRSGGTPSGGQFFGPGTRLTVL.

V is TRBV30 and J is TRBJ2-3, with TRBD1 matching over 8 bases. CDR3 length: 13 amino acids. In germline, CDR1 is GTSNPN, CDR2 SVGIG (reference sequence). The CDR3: CAWDRKSTDTQYF. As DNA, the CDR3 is TGTGCATGGGACAGGAAGAGCACAGATACGCAGTATTTT.

CDR3 residues: CSVGTPPRGTRYNEQFF. CDR3 sequence (DNA): TGCAGCGTTGGGACTCCTCCTCGGGGGACTAGGTACAATGAGCAGTTCTTC. The chain uses TRBV29-1 and TRBJ2-1; 8 nucleotides match TRBD2. Germline trimming cut 4 bases from V and 4 bases from J; bases unmatched to any gene: 15. This CDR3 spans 17 amino acids. Germline CDR1 is SQVTM and CDR2 is ANQGSEA.

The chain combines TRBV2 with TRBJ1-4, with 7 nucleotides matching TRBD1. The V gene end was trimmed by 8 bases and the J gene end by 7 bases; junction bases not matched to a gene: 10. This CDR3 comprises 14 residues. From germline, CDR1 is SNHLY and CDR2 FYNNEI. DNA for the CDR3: TGTGCCAGCGGGAAGGGGGCTCTTAGTGAAAAACTGTTTTTT. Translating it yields CASGKGALSEKLFF.

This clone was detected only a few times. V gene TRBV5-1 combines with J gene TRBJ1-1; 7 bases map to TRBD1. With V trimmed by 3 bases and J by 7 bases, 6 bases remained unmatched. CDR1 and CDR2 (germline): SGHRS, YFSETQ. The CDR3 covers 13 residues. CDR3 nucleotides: TGCGCCAGCAGCTACGGACAGGAGCGTGAAGCTTTCTTT. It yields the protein CASSYGQEREAFF.